The present T cell receptor (beta chain) was sequenced within a study of T cell changes during pregnancy in multiple sclerosis. Data came from immunoSEQ multiplex PCR; TCRdb stores just in-frame clones and leaves some out. The table shows under 85,000 clones, with about 94% occurring only once. The CDR3 is made up of 13 amino acids. Germline CDR1 MNHEY, CDR2 SVGAGI. Trimming left V 3 bases short and J 2 bases short, with 8 bases between. The sequenced sample was peripheral blood, obtained in the third trimester of pregnancy. This sequence originates from a female donor with multiple sclerosis, enrolled in a pregnancy study. The rearrangement joins TRBV6-5 to TRBJ2-7, with D maybe TRBD1 (5 bases). CDR3 protein: CASSYTGAYEQYF. Here the CDR3 DNA reads TGTGCCAGCAGTTATACAGGAGCCTACGAGCAGTACTTC.